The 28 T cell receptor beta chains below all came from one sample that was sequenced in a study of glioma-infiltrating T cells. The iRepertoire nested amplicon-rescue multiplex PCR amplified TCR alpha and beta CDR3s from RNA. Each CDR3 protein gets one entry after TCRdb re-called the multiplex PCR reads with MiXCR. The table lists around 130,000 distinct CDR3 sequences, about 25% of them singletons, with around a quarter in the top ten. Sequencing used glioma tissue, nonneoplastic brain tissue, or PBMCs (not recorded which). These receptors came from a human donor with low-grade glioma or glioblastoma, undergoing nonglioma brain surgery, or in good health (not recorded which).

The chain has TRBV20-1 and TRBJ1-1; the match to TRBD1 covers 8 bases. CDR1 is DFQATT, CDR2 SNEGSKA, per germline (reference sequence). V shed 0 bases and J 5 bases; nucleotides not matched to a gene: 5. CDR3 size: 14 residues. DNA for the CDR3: TGCAGTGCTAGAGATTGGACAGGGCCGACTGAAGCTTTCTTT. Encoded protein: CSARDWTGPTEAFF.

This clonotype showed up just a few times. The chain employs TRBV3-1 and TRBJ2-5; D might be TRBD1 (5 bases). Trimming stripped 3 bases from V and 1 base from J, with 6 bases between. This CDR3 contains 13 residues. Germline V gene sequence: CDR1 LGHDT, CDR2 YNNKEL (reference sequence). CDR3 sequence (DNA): TGTGCCAGCAGCCAGACAGTCCAAGAGACCCAGTACTTC. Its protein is CASSQTVQETQYF.

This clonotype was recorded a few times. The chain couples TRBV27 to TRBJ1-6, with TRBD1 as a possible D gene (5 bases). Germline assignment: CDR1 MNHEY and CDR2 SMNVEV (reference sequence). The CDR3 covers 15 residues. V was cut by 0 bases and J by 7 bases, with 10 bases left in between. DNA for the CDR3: TGTGCCAGCAGTTTATCGGACATGATGAATTCACCCCTCCACTTT. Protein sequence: CASSLSDMMNSPLHF.

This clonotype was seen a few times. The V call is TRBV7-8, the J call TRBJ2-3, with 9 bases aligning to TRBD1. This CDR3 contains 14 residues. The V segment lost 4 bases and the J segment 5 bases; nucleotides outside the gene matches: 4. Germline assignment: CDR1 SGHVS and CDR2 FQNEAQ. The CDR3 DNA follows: TGTGCCAGCAGCTACGACAGGGGGGAAGATACGCAGTATTTT. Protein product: CASSYDRGEDTQYF. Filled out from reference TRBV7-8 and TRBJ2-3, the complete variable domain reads GAGVSQSPRYKVAKRGQDVALRCDPISGHVSLFWYQQALGQGPEFLTYFQNEAQLDKSGLPSDRFFAERPEGSVSTLKIQRTQQEDSAVYLCASSYDRGEDTQYFGPGTRLTVL.

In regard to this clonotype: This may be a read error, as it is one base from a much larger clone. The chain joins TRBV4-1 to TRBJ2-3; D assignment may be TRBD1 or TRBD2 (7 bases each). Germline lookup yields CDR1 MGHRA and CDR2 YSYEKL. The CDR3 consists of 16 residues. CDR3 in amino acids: CASNQARRGGADTQYF. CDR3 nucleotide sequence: TGCGCCAGCAACCAAGCTCGCAGGGGGGGTGCAGATACGCAGTATTTT.

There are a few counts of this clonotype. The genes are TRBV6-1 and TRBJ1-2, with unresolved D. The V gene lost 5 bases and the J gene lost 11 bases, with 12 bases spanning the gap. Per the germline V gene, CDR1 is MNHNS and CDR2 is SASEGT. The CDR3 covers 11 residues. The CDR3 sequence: CASSSETGYTF. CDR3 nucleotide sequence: TGTGCCAGCAGTTCCGAAACCGGGTACACCTTC.

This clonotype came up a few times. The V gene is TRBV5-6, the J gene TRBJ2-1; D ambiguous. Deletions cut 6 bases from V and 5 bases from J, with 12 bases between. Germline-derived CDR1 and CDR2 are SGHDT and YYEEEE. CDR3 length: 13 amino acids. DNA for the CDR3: TGTGCCAGCACTTCAAAGTGGGACAATGAGCAGTTCTTC. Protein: CASTSKWDNEQFF. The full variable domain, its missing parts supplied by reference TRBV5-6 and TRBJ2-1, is DAGVTQSPTHLIKTRGQQVTLRCSPKSGHDTVSWYQQALGQGPQFIFQYYEEEERQRGNFPDRFSGHQFPNYSSELNVNALLLGDSALYLCASTSKWDNEQFFGPGTRLTVL.

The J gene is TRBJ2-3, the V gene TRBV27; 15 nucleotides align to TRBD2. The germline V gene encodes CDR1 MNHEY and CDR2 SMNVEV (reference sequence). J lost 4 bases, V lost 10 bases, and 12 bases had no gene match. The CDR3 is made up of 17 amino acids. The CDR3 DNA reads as TGTGCCATCTCCGGGACTAGCGGGGGGATCGGCGCAGATACGCAGTATTTT. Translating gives CAISGTSGGIGADTQYF.

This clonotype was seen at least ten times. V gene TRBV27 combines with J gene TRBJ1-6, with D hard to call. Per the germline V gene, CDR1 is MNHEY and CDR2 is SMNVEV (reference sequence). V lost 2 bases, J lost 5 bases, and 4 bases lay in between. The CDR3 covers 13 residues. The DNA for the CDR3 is TGTGCCAGCAGTTTACGGGATAATTCACCCCTCCACTTT. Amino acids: CASSLRDNSPLHF.

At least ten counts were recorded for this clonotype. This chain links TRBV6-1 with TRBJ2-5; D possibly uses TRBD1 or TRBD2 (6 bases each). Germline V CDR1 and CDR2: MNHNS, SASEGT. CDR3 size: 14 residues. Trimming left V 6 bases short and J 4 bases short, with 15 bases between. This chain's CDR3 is CASRPLGGGETQYF. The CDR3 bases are TGTGCCAGCAGACCCTTGGGGGGCGGAGAGACCCAGTACTTC.

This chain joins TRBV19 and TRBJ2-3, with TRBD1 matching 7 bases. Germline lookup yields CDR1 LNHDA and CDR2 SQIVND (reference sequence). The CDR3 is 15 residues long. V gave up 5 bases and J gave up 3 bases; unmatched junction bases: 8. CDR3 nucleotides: TGTGCCAGTAGTCACGGGACAGATACAACAGATACGCAGTATTTT. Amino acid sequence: CASSHGTDTTDTQYF.

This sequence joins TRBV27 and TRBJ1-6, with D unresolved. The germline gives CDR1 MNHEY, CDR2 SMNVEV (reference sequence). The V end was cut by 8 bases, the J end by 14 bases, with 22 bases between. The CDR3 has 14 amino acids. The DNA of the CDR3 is TGTGCCAGCTCACCACCCCGGCCTTCACCCTCCCTCCACTTT. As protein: CASSPPRPSPSLHF.

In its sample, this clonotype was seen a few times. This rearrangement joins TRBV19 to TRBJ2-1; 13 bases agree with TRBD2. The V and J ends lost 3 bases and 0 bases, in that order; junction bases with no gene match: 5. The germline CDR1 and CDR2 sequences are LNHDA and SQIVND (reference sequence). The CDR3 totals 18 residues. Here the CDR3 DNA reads TGTGCCAGTAGTATTACTAGCGGGGGGGGGAGCTCCTACAATGAGCAGTTCTTC. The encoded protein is CASSITSGGGSSYNEQFF.

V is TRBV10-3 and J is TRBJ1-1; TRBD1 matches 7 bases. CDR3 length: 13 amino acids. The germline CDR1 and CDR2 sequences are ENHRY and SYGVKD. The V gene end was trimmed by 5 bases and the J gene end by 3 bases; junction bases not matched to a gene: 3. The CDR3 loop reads CAISKTGDTEAFF. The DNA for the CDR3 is TGTGCCATCAGTAAAACAGGGGACACTGAAGCTTTCTTT.

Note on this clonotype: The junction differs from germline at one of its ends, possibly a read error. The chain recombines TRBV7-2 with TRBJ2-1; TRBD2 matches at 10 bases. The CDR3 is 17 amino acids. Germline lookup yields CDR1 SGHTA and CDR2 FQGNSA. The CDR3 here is CASSLAGLAGAANEQIF. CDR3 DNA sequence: TGTGCCAGCAGCTTAGCGGGTCTAGCGGGGGCAGCAAATGAGCAGATCTTC.

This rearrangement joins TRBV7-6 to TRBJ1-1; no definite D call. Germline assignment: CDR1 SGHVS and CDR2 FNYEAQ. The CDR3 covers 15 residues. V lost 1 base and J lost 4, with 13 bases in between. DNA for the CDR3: TGTGCCAGCAGCTTAGGGCCTAACCCGAGCACTGAAGCTTTCTTT. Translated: CASSLGPNPSTEAFF.

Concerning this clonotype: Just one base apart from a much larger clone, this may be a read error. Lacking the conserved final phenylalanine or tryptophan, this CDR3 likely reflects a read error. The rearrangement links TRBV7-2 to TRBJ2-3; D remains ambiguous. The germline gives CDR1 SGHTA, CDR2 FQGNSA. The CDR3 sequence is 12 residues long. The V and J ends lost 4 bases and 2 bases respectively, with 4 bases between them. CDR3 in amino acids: CASSSYTDTQYL. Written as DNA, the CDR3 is TGTGCCAGCAGCTCCTACACAGATACGCAGTATCTT.

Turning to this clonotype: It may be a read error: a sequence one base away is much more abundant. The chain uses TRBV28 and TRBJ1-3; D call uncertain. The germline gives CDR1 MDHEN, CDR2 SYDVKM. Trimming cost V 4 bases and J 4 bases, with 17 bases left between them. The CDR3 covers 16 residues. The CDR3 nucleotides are TGTGCCAGCAGTTACTATGGCCGCCGAGTGGGAAACACCATATATTTT. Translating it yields CASSYYGRRVGNTIYF.

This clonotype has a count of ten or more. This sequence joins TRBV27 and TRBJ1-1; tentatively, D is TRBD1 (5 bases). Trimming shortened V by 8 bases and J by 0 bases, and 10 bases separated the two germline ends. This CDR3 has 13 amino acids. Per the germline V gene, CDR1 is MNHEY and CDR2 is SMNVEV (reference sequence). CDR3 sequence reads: CASGAGMNTEAFF. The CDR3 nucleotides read TGTGCCAGCGGGGCGGGAATGAACACTGAAGCTTTCTTT.

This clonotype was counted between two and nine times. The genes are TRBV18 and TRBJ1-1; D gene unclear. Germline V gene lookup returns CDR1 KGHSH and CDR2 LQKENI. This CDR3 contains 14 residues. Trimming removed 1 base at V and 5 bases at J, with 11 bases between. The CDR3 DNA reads TGTGCCAGCTCACCACGGACGGATGCGACTGAAGCTTTCTTT. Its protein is CASSPRTDATEAFF.

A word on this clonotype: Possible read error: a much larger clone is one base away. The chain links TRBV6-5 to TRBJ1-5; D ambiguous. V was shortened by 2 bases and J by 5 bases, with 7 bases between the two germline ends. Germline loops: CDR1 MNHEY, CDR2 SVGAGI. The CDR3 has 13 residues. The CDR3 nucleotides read TGTGCCAGCAGTTACGGGGAAGATCAGCCCCAGCATTTT. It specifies CASSYGEDQPQHF.

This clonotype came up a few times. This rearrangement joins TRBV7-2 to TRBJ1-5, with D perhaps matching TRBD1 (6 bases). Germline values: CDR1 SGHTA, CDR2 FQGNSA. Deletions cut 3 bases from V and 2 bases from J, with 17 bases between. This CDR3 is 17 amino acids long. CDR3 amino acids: CASSFMGHQGGNQPQHF. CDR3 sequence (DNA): TGTGCCAGCAGCTTTATGGGACACCAAGGTGGCAATCAGCCCCAGCATTTT.

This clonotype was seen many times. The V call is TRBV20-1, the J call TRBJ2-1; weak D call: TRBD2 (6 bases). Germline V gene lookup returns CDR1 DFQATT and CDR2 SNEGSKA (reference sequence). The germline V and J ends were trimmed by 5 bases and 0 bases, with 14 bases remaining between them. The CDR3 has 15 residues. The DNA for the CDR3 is TGCAGTGCTGCCCGACTAGACAGCTCCTACAATGAGCAGTTCTTC. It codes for CSAARLDSSYNEQFF.

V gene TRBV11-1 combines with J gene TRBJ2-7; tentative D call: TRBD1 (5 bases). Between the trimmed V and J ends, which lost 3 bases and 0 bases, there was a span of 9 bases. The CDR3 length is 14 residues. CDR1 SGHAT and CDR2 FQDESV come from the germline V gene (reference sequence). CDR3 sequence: CASSLGLSSYEQYV. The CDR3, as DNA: TGTGCCAGCAGCTTGGGGCTCAGCTCCTACGAGCAGTACGTC.

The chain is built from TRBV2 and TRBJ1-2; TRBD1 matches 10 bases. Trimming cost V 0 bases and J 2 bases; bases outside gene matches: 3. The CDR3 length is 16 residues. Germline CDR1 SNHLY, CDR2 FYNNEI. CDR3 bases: TGTGCCAGCAGTGAAGCTGACAGGGGGCGGAACTATGGCTACACCTTC. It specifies CASSEADRGRNYGYTF.

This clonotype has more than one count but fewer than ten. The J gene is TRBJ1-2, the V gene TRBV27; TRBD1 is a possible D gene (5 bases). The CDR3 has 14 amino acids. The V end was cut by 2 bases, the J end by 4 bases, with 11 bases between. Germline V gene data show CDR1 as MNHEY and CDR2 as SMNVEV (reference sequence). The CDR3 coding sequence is TGTGCCAGCAGTTTAAAGGGTGGGGGCTATGGCTACACCTTC. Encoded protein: CASSLKGGGYGYTF.

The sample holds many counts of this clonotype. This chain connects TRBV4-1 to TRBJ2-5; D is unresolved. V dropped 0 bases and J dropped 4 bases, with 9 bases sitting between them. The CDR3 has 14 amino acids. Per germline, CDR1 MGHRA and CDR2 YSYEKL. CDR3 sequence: CASSQDFDGETQYF. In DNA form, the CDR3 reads TGCGCCAGCAGCCAAGATTTTGACGGAGAGACCCAGTACTTC.

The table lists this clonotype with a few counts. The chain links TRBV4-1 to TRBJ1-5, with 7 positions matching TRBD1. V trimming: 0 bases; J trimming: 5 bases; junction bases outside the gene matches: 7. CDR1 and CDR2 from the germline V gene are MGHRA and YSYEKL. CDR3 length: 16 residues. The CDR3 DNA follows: TGCGCCAGCAGCCAAGACTCGGCAGGGGGTCATCAGCCCCAGCATTTT. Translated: CASSQDSAGGHQPQHF.